This T cell receptor beta chain emerged from a study of blood T cell repertoires in COVID-19. TCRdb's copy holds only in-frame clones and misses some; the assay was immunoSEQ multiplex PCR. The sample carries around 240,000 clones, about 90% recorded once. Participants' own reports of clinical history determined their cohort assignment. The CDR3 is made up of 15 amino acids. Trimming took 7 bases from V and 0 from J, leaving 13 bases between them. Germline values: CDR1 LNHDA, CDR2 SQIVND (reference sequence). The rearrangement links TRBV19 to TRBJ1-3; D gene unclear. The receptor comes from a man aged 50-59 years who had been exposed to COVID-19. Sequenced sample: PBMCs or T cells enriched from blood (not recorded which). Here the CDR3 DNA reads TGTGCCAGTAACGGTCGAGAGGGCTCTGGAAACACCATATATTTT. It codes for CASNGREGSGNTIYF.